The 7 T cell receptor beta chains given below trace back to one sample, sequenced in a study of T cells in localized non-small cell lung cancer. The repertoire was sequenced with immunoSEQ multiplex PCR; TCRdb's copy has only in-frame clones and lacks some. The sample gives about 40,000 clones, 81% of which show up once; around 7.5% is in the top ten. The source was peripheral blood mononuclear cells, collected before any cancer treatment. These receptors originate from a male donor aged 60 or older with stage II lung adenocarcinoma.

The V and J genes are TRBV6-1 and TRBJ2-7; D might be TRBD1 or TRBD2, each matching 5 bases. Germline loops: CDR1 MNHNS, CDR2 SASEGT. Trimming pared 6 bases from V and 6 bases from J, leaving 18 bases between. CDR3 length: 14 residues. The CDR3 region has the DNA TGTGCCAGCAGCCTGCTCGGGACGGCGGGCGAGCAGTACTTC. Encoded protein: CASSLLGTAGEQYF.

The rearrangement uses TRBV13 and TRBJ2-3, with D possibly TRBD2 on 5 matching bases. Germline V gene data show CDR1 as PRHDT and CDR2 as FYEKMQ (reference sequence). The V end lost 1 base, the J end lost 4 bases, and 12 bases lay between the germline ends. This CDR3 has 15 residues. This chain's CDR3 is CASSLDVSGADTQYF. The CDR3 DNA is TGTGCCAGCAGCTTAGACGTATCCGGGGCAGATACGCAGTATTTT.

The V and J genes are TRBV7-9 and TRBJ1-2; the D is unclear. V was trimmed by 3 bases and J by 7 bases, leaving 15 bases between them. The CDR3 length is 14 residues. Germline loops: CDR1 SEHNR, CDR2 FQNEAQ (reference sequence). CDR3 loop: CASSFGLEAFGYTF. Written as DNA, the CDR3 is TGTGCCAGCAGCTTTGGATTAGAAGCATTTGGCTACACCTTC.

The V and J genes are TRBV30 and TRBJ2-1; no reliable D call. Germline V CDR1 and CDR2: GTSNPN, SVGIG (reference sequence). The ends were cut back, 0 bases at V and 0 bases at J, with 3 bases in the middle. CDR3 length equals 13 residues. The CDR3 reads CAWSVNSYNEQFF. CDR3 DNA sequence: TGTGCCTGGAGTGTAAACTCCTACAATGAGCAGTTCTTC.

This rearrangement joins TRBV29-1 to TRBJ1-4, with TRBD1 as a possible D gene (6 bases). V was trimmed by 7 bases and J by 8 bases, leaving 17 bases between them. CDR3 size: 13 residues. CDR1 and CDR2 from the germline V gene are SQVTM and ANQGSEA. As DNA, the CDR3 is TGCAGCGCCGCGCTATCAGGGGTGGAAAAACTGTTTTTT. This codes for CSAALSGVEKLFF.

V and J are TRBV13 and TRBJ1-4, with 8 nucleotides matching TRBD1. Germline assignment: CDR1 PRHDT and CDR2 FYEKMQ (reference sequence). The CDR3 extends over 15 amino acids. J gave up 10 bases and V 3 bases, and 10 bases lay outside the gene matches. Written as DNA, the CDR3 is TGTGCCAGCAGCTTCTCGGACAGGGATGATAGAAAACTGTTTTTT. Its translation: CASSFSDRDDRKLFF. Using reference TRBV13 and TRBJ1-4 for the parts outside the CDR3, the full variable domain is AAGVIQSPRHLIKEKRETATLKCYPIPRHDTVYWYQQGPGQDPQFLISFYEKMQSDKGSIPDRFSAQQFSDYHSELNMSSLELGDSALYFCASSFSDRDDRKLFFGSGTQLSVL.

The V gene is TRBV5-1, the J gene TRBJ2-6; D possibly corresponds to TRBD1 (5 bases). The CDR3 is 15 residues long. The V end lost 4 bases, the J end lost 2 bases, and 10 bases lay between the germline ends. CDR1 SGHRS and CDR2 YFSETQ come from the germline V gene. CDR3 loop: CASSGAVAGANVLTF. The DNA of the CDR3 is TGCGCCAGCAGCGGGGCGGTTGCTGGGGCCAACGTCCTGACTTTC.